A selection of T cell receptor beta chains follows, all from one sample in a study of CD8 T cells in Susac syndrome. TCRdb reprocessed the immunoSEQ multiplex PCR reads with MiXCR, giving one entry per CDR3 protein. The sample records 300,000 or so distinct CDR3 sequences, 92% being singletons. Specimen: CD4+ T cells from PBMCs. Receptors were obtained from a human donor with multiple sclerosis. Both conserved end residues are trimmed from each CDR3. The order of the fields is V gene, CDR3 protein.

>TRBV9
ASSVGGAPYEQY
>TRBV6-2/TRBV6-3
ASSYLRSQETQY
>TRBV6-2/TRBV6-3
ASSPSGRQAYGYT
>TRBV3-1
ASSQDLKEAF
>TRBV27
ASSFSWTGRDEQF
>TRBV23-1
ASSRMVALVGPNYGYT
>TRBV7-8
ASSLGDVRSGNTIY
>TRBV3-1
ASSQDRRADSGYT
>TRBV7-8
ASSRGSIQFGPQY
>TRBV20-1
SANWGLNTEAF
>TRBV12-3/TRBV12-4
ASRTGQSTDTQY
>TRBV12-3/TRBV12-4
ASSYGRGGRDEKLF
>TRBV3-1
ATGTDSYEQY
>TRBV30
AWSVQGVVQF
>TRBV6-4
ASLRGTIYNEQF
>TRBV4-2
ASSQEMGGQAF
>TRBV20-1
SARGPTTSGANVLT
>TRBV5-1
ASSSQGAREEQY
>TRBV4-3
ASSQQARDTQY
>TRBV9
ASSRTSTDTQY
>TRBV2
ASSEDLASDEQY
>TRBV20-1
SASPGFGGSGNIQY
>TRBV10-3
AISEPGYEAF
>TRBV19
ASSIDYRAAGELF
>TRBV2
ASAPQGDTQY
>TRBV2
ASMGVQGNYGYT
>TRBV2
ASRGAGGRRYT
>TRBV30
AWNRGIYGYT
>TRBV5-1
ASSLTGGEYEQY
>TRBV20-1
SAGGQDNSPLH
>TRBV23-1
ASSQYITGSWDTEAF
>TRBV25-1
ASSQTGPRTGELF
>TRBV7-8
ASSSRRIVTGNTIY
>TRBV5-1
ASSSSLAGIDTQY
>TRBV12-3/TRBV12-4
ASTPHRPHFLKMDSPLH
>TRBV29-1
SVGAGNTEAF